This T cell receptor (beta chain) appears in the sequencing data of a study of blood T cell repertoires in COVID-19. On the study more broadly: Samples of COVID-19 (acute and convalescent) were obtained from the United States, Italy and Spain. Nucleic acid was either cDNA or gDNA, and it came from T cells, B-cell-depleted T cells, or PBMCs.

How the authors handled the data: Researchers report that nucleated cell counts were estimated from reference gene primer amplification. Libraries were prepared by immunoSEQ multiplex PCR; TCRdb keeps only in-frame clonotypes and omits some of them. The V and J calls and the clone size are those of that table, but D and trimming were determined from the DNA. This table holds a few hundred thousand clones, about 90% found once. Germline loops: CDR1 SEHNR, CDR2 FQNEAQ (reference sequence). The CDR3 length is 19 residues. V dropped 5 bases and J dropped 2; count of bases not matched to a gene: 16. The sample was peripheral blood. The chain links TRBV7-9 to TRBJ2-3; TRBD2 aligns across 10 bases. This clonotype was sampled from a young man who had recovered from COVID-19. The CDR3 sequence is CASSIPVLLAGSYTDTQYF. The CDR3, as DNA: TGTGCCAGCAGCATCCCGGTCCTACTAGCGGGGAGTTACACAGATACGCAGTATTTT.